The rows below give T cell receptor beta chains drawn from one sample of a study of shared clonotypes between healthy human individuals. The assay was immunoSEQ multiplex PCR, and TCRdb's table has in-frame clones only and misses some. The repertoire holds 2 million to 2.5 million clones, 93% seen once, with approximately 0.36% in the top ten. Specimen: naive CD4+ T cells from PBMCs. The receptors derive from a man between 18 and 29 years old in good health. Some clones in this sample may be carry-over from other donors' samples. Each CDR3 is given with its conserved first and last residue. The D gene is left open where the match is weak. Rows give clone size only sometimes, using once, few, many, or a class for an expanded clone.

length: 18; V: TRBV6-4; D: .; J: TRBJ1-5; size: .; DNA: TGTGCCAGCAGTGACCCAACGTGGAGGGAATATAGCAATCAGCCCCAGCATTTT; CDR3: CASSDPTWREYSNQPQHF
length: 14; V: TRBV5-1; D: .; J: TRBJ2-3; size: once; DNA: TGCGCCAGCAGCTTAGGGACGAGCACAGATACGCAGTATTTT; CDR3: CASSLGTSTDTQYF
length: 14; V: TRBV11-2; D: .; J: TRBJ1-1; size: .; DNA: TGTGCCAGCAGCAGTTGGCAGAAGAACACTGAAGCTTTCTTT; CDR3: CASSSWQKNTEAFF
length: 15; V: TRBV7-2; D: TRBD2; J: TRBJ2-2; size: .; DNA: TGTGCCAGCAGCTTAGCTAGCGGGATCTCCGGGGAGCTGTTTTTT; CDR3: CASSLASGISGELFF
length: 14; V: TRBV11-2; D: .; J: TRBJ2-2; size: .; DNA: TGTGCCAGCAGCCCTATTAGGGGCCCCGGGGAGCTGTTTTTT; CDR3: CASSPIRGPGELFF
length: 12; V: TRBV28; D: .; J: TRBJ1-1; size: .; DNA: TGTGCCAGCAGGCCGGAAAATCGGAGGGCTTTCTTT; CDR3: CASRPENRRAFF
length: 13; V: TRBV30; D: TRBD1; J: TRBJ1-1; size: .; DNA: TGTGCCTGGAGTTCGACCTTAACAGGGGGAGCTTTCTTT; CDR3: CAWSSTLTGGAFF
length: 15; V: TRBV12-5; D: TRBD1; J: TRBJ2-5; size: .; DNA: TGTGCTAGTGGTTTGGTAGACAGGGGGCGGGAGACCCAGTACTTC; CDR3: CASGLVDRGRETQYF
length: 13; V: TRBV28; D: .; J: TRBJ2-5; size: .; DNA: TGTGCCAGCAGTCACGGATCCAAAGAGACCCAGTACTTC; CDR3: CASSHGSKETQYF
length: 11; V: TRBV28; D: .; J: TRBJ1-2; size: .; DNA: TGTGCCAGCAGTACGAAGGGAGGCTACACCTTC; CDR3: CASSTKGGYTF
length: 14; V: TRBV7-9; D: TRBD1; J: TRBJ1-2; size: .; DNA: TGTGCCAGCAGCGTGGACAGGGGGCCGCCCGTCTACACCTTC; CDR3: CASSVDRGPPVYTF
length: 16; V: TRBV5-1; D: .; J: TRBJ2-2; size: .; DNA: TGCGCCAGCAGCTTGGAAACAGGGTCCAACACCGGGGAGCTGTTTTTT; CDR3: CASSLETGSNTGELFF
length: 11; V: TRBV5-4; D: .; J: TRBJ2-1; size: .; DNA: TGTGCCAGCAGCTTGTCTGAGGCCCAGTTCTTC; CDR3: CASSLSEAQFF
length: 15; V: TRBV9; D: .; J: TRBJ1-2; size: .; DNA: TGTGCCAGCAGCGTAGATGGAGGCCTTTACTATGGCTACACCTTC; CDR3: CASSVDGGLYYGYTF
length: 18; V: TRBV7-9; D: TRBD2; J: TRBJ2-3; size: .; DNA: TGTGCCAGCAGCCCTAGAGGGGCGGGAGGGGTTGGCACAGATACGCAGTATTTT; CDR3: CASSPRGAGGVGTDTQYF
length: 15; V: TRBV7-3; D: .; J: TRBJ2-1; size: .; DNA: TGTGCCAGCAGCAAGACTGGGACGGCTTACAATGAGCAGTTCTTC; CDR3: CASSKTGTAYNEQFF
length: 15; V: TRBV7-2; D: .; J: TRBJ1-4; size: .; DNA: TGTGCCAGCAGCTTAGGGGGGACAACTAATGAAAAACTGTTTTTT; CDR3: CASSLGGTTNEKLFF
length: 14; V: TRBV7-2; D: .; J: TRBJ2-1; size: .; DNA: TGTGCCAGCAGCTCAGGGGTGGCCTACAATGAGCAGTTCTTC; CDR3: CASSSGVAYNEQFF
length: 15; V: TRBV25-1; D: TRBD1; J: TRBJ1-2; size: .; DNA: TGTGCCAGCAGTGTAGGCAGGGGGCTAGACTATGGCTACACCTTC; CDR3: CASSVGRGLDYGYTF
length: 14; V: TRBV6-5; D: .; J: TRBJ2-3; size: .; DNA: TGTGCCACCGGGGGCGGGAGTCGCACAGATACGCAGTATTTT; CDR3: CATGGGSRTDTQYF
length: 15; V: TRBV6-6; D: .; J: TRBJ2-7; size: once; DNA: TGTGCCAGCAGTTACTCGAAGGGTCAGGGAAACGAGCAGTACTTC; CDR3: CASSYSKGQGNEQYF
length: 14; V: TRBV11-2; D: .; J: TRBJ2-1; size: .; DNA: TGTGCCAGCAGCTCGTTCAGGGGGGGCGGTGAGCAGTTCTTC; CDR3: CASSSFRGGGEQFF
length: 13; V: TRBV6-1; D: .; J: TRBJ1-2; size: once; DNA: TGTGCCAGCAGTGTCCGGGACACTAAGGGCTACACCTTC; CDR3: CASSVRDTKGYTF
length: 16; V: TRBV12-2; D: .; J: TRBJ2-1; size: .; DNA: TGTGCGCATCGGGAGGAACGCCCGAACACATACAATGAGCAGTTCTTC; CDR3: CAHREERPNTYNEQFF
length: 14; V: TRBV4-2; D: .; J: TRBJ2-7; size: .; DNA: TGTGCCAGCAGCTCTATGGATCGATCCTACGAGCAGTACTTC; CDR3: CASSSMDRSYEQYF
length: 13; V: TRBV7-2; D: TRBD1; J: TRBJ2-7; size: .; DNA: TGTGCCAGCAGCTTGCGGACAGGCGGCGAGCAGTACTTC; CDR3: CASSLRTGGEQYF
length: 13; V: TRBV28; D: .; J: TRBJ2-3; size: .; DNA: TGTGCCATCGGCCGGGGAGGCACAGATACGCAGTATTTT; CDR3: CAIGRGGTDTQYF
length: 17; V: TRBV7-9; D: TRBD2; J: TRBJ2-1; size: few; DNA: TGTGCCAGCAGCCCGACTAGCGGGAGGGCCTCCTACAATGAGCAGTTCTTC; CDR3: CASSPTSGRASYNEQFF
length: 15; V: TRBV7-3; D: TRBD1; J: TRBJ1-1; size: .; DNA: TGTGCCAGCAGCTTAACCGGGACAGGGGGCACTGAAGCTTTCTTT; CDR3: CASSLTGTGGTEAFF
length: 12; V: TRBV5-5; D: .; J: TRBJ2-2; size: .; DNA: TGTGCCAGCAGCCCCTACACCGGGGAGCTGTTTTTT; CDR3: CASSPYTGELFF
length: 16; V: TRBV9; D: TRBD1; J: TRBJ1-2; size: .; DNA: TGTGCCAGCAGCGATCCGAGGCGGACAGGGCCCTATGGCTACACCTTC; CDR3: CASSDPRRTGPYGYTF
length: 15; V: TRBV5-1; D: TRBD2; J: TRBJ2-3; size: once; DNA: TGCGCCAGCAGAACGGCTAGCGGGAGCACAGATACGCAGTATTTT; CDR3: CASRTASGSTDTQYF
length: 13; V: TRBV11-3; D: .; J: TRBJ2-7; size: .; DNA: TGTGCCAGCAGCCCCCGACCCACCTACGAGCAGTACTTC; CDR3: CASSPRPTYEQYF
length: 15; V: TRBV19; D: .; J: TRBJ1-1; size: .; DNA: TGTGCCAGTAGTCCACTCGACCGAACCAACACTGAAGCTTTCTTT; CDR3: CASSPLDRTNTEAFF
length: 16; V: TRBV4-1; D: .; J: TRBJ2-1; size: .; DNA: TGCGCCAGCAGCCAGGAGCGCGGAAGCTCCTACAATGAGCAGTTCTTC; CDR3: CASSQERGSSYNEQFF
length: 17; V: TRBV7-9; D: TRBD2; J: TRBJ2-5; size: .; DNA: TGTGCCAGCAGCCCCGGGACTAGCGGGAGAGTATGGGAGACCCAGTACTTC; CDR3: CASSPGTSGRVWETQYF
length: 16; V: TRBV9; D: TRBD2; J: TRBJ2-1; size: .; DNA: TGTGCCAGCAGCGTAGGTAGCGGGGGGACCTACAATGAGCAGTTCTTC; CDR3: CASSVGSGGTYNEQFF
length: 12; V: TRBV7-9; D: .; J: TRBJ1-2; size: .; DNA: TGTGCCAGCAGCCGCGAAAACTATGGCTACACCTTC; CDR3: CASSRENYGYTF
length: 15; V: TRBV7-6; D: .; J: TRBJ1-4; size: .; DNA: TGTGCCAGCAGCTTAGTGGGCGAATCTAATGAAAAACTGTTTTTT; CDR3: CASSLVGESNEKLFF
length: 15; V: TRBV27; D: .; J: TRBJ1-3; size: .; DNA: TGTGCCAGCAGGGGACGGGGGTGGCCTGGAAACACCATATATTTT; CDR3: CASRGRGWPGNTIYF
length: 13; V: TRBV29-1; D: .; J: TRBJ2-2; size: .; DNA: TGCAGCGGGGACGCCGCGAACACCGGGGAGCTGTTTTTT; CDR3: CSGDAANTGELFF
length: 16; V: TRBV4-2; D: TRBD1; J: TRBJ2-7; size: .; DNA: TGTGCCAGCAGCCAAGAAGGGGGCCTTTCTTTCTACGAGCAGTACTTC; CDR3: CASSQEGGLSFYEQYF
length: 15; V: TRBV5-1; D: TRBD2; J: TRBJ2-1; size: .; DNA: TGCGCCAGCAGCTTGGGGGCTAGCGGGAGTTCGAGGAAGTTCTTC; CDR3: CASSLGASGSSRKFF
length: 13; V: TRBV11-2; D: .; J: TRBJ1-5; size: .; DNA: TGTGCCAGCAGCTCAGACAGGAATCAGCCCCAGCATTTT; CDR3: CASSSDRNQPQHF
length: 15; V: TRBV2; D: TRBD1; J: TRBJ1-5; size: few; DNA: TGTGCCAGCAGTAGGGACAGGGGGGGCGAACAGCCCCAGCATTTT; CDR3: CASSRDRGGEQPQHF
length: 13; V: TRBV28; D: .; J: TRBJ1-2; size: .; DNA: TGTGCCAGCAGTCCAACAGCGGTTTATGGCTACACCTTC; CDR3: CASSPTAVYGYTF